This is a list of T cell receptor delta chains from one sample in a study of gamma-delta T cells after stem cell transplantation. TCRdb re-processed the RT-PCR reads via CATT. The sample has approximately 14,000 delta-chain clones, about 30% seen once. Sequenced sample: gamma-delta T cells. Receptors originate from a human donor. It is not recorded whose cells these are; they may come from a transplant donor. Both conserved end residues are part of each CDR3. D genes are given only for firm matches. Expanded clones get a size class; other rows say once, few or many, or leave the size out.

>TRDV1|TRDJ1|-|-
CALGERVALTF
TGTGCTCTTGGGGAACGGGTTGCCTTAACCTTC
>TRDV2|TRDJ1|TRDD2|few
CACDRRRLPTWGYTDKLIF
TGTGCCTGTGACCGGCGTCGACTTCCTACGTGGGGATACACCGATAAACTCATCTTT
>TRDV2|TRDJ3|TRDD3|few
CACDYLGDNGWDTRQMFF
TGTGCCTGTGACTATCTGGGGGATAATGGATGGGACACCCGACAGATGTTTTTC
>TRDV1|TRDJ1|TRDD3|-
CALGDFMALSGGMYTDKLIF
TGTGCTCTTGGGGATTTTATGGCGCTTTCTGGGGGAATGTACACCGATAAACTCATCTTT
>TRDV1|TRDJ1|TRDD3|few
CALGPFIEGYGTDKLIF
TGTGCTCTTGGTCCCTTTATCGAGGGATACGGCACCGATAAACTCATCTTT
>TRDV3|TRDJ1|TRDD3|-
CASPFCIGNGGYVGHKLIF
TGTGCCTCGCCTTTCTGTATAGGAAATGGGGGATACGTCGGGCATAAACTCATCTTT
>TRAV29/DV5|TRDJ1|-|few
CAATFTGVEYTDKLIF
TGTGCAGCAACCTTTACCGGGGTGGAATACACCGATAAACTCATCTTT
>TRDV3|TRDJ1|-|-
CASNTRRVIRPHTDKLIF
TGTGCCTCCAATACCAGACGGGTGATACGCCCACACACCGATAAACTCATCTTT
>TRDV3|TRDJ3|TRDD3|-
CALPLYPSGGYSSWDTRQMFF
TGTGCCTTACCCCTATATCCCTCTGGGGGATACTCCTCCTGGGACACCCGACAGATGTTTTTC
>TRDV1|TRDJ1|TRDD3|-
CALGNFVSTGGYAATDKLIF
TGTGCTCTTGGGAACTTCGTTTCTACTGGGGGATACGCTGCCACCGATAAACTCATCTTT
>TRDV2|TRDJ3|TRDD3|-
CACAYVMGDSSWDTRKMFF
TGTGCCTGTGCTTACGTAATGGGGGATAGCTCCTGGGACACCCGAAAAATGTTTTTC
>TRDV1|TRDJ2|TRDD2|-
CALGGGLLSSYWVRLTAQLFF
TGTGCTCTTGGCGGGGGGCTGTTATCTTCCTACTGGGTGCGGCTGACAGCACAACTCTTCTTT
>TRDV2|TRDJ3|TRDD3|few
CACDTAEVTGGYFWDTRQMFF
TGTGCCTGTGACACCGCCGAGGTTACTGGGGGATACTTCTGGGACACCCGACAGATGTTTTTC
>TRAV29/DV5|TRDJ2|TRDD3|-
CAAGGYVTLPLTAQLFF
TGTGCAGCGGGGGGATACGTTACCCTGCCTTTGACAGCACAACTCTTCTTT
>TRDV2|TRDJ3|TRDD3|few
CAWRWGIRPWDTRQMFF
TGTGCCTGGAGGTGGGGGATACGCCCCTGGGACACCCGACAGATGTTTTTC
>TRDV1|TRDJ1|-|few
CALGELRKRWIHFDKLIF
TGTGCTCTTGGGGAACTACGGAAGCGGTGGATACATTTCGATAAACTCATCTTT
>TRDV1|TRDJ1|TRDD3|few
CALGELPALRLEMETGGTEYTDKLIF
TGTGCTCTTGGGGAACTACCCGCCCTTCGCCTAGAAATGGAAACTGGGGGAACCGAGTACACCGATAAACTCATCTTT
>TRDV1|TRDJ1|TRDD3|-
CALGERSTGGYLGEITDKLIF
TGTGCTCTTGGGGAAAGGTCCACTGGGGGATACCTCGGCGAAATCACCGATAAACTCATCTTT
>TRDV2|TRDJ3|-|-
CACDTVGWGSSLDTRQMFF
TGTGCCTGTGACACCGTGGGATGGGGGTCCTCCTTGGACACCCGACAGATGTTTTTC
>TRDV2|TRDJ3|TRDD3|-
CACTQLLGDTRWDTRQMFF
TGTGCCTGTACCCAATTACTGGGGGATACGCGGTGGGACACCCGACAGATGTTTTTC
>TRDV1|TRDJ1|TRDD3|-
CALGGLTGGPPREGKLIF
TGTGCTCTTGGGGGTCTAACTGGGGGACCTCCCCGTGAAGGTAAACTCATCTTT
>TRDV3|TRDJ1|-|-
CASLPIGVKYTDKLIF
TGTGCCTCACTCCCCATTGGTGTTAAGTACACCGATAAACTCATCTTT
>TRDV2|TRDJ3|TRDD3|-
CACDMGDTAWDTRQMFF
TGTGCCTGTGACATGGGGGATACCGCCTGGGACACCCGACAGATGTTTTTC
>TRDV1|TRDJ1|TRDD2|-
CALGELPAHEFLRFADKLIF
TGTGCTCTTGGGGAACTCCCGGCTCATGAATTCCTACGGTTTGCCGATAAACTAATCTTT
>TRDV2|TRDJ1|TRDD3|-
CACRTGGSKLIF
TGTGCCTGCCGTACTGGGGGGAGTAAACTCATCTTT
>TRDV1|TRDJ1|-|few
CALGEFTPQWDKLIF
TGTGCTCTTGGGGAATTCACCCCGCAGTGGGATAAACTCATCTTT
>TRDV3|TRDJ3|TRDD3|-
CASTISLSAYWGLSWDTRPMFF
TGTGCCTCCACCATTTCTCTCTCCGCTTACTGGGGGTTATCCTGGGACACCCGACCGATGTTTTTC
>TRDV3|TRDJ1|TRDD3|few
CAFGCDYSDWGILYTDKLIF
TGTGCCTTTGGGTGTGATTATTCAGACTGGGGGATACTTTACACCGATAAACTCATCTTT
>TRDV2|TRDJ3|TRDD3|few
CACDTAGGFAWDTRQMFF
TGTGCCTGTGACACCGCTGGGGGATTCGCCTGGGACACCCGACAGATGTTTTTC
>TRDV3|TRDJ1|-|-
CAFYWGAHTDKLIF
TGTGCCTTTTATTGGGGGGCCCACACCGATAAACTCATCTTT
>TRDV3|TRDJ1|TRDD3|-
CAAWGAFPPTGGADKLIF
TGTGCCGCCTGGGGGGCCTTCCCTCCGACTGGGGGGGCCGATAAACTCATCTTT
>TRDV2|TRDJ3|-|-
CACDTVAVQVESGLDTRQMFF
TGTGCCTGTGACACCGTCGCTGTCCAGGTGGAATCGGGCTTAGACACCCGACAGATGTTTTTC
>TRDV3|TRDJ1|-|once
CACQVPPSNTDKLIF
TGTGCCTGTCAGGTCCCCCCCTCTAACACCGATAAACTCATCTTT
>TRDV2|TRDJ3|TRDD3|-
CACDTAYWGSSWDTRQMFF
TGTGCCTGTGACACCGCGTACTGGGGGAGCTCCTGGGACACCCGACAGATGTTTTTC
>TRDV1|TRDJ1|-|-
CARGERRKKLIF
TGTGCTAGGGGGGAACGGAGGAAAAAACTCATCTTT
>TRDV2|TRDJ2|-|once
CACDMGTGQLFF
TGTGCCTGTGACATGGGGACAGGCCAACTCTTCTTT
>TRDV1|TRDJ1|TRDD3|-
CALGDTEAFLRVLGDTVTDKLIF
TGTGCTCTTGGGGACACGGAAGCCTTCCTACGGGTACTGGGGGATACGGTAACCGATAAACTCATCTTT
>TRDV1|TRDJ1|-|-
CALGELGDPTDKLIF
TGTGCTCTTGGGGAACTGGGGGACCCCACCGATAAACTCATCTTT
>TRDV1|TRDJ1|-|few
CALGVQVPTPYWGLMDDKLIF
TGTGCTCTTGGGGTCCAAGTTCCTACCCCCTACTGGGGTTTAATGGACGATAAACTCATCTTT
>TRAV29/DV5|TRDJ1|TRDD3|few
CAASGGSYLGDTRGPTYTDKLIF
TGTGCAGCAAGCGGGGGTTCCTACTTGGGGGATACCAGGGGGCCAACTTACACCGATAAACTCATCTTT
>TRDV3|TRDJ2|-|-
CASGGKALTAQLFF
TGTGCCTCCGGGGGGAAAGCTTTGACAGCACAACTCTTCTTT
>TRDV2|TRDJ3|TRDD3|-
CACDTVLGDTTWDTRQMFF
TGTGCCTGTGACACGGTACTGGGGGATACTACCTGGGACACCCGACAGATGTTTTTC
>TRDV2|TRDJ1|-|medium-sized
CACDTFRPRRSTTNTDKLIF
TGTGCCTGTGACACCTTCCGGCCACGGCGCTCTACAACAAACACCGATAAACTCATCTTT
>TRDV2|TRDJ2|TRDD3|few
CACDSLGGYAPTLTSQLFF
TGTGCCTGTGACTCCCTGGGGGGATACGCCCCAACTTTGACATCACAACTCTTCTTT
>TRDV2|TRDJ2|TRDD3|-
CACDTVRTGGYALTAQLFF
TGTGCCTGTGACACTGTGCGTACTGGGGGATACGCTTTGACAGCACAACTCTTCTTT
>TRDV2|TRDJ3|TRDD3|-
CACDTGWGISRDAWDTRQMFF
TGTGCCTGTGACACGGGATGGGGGATATCCCGAGACGCCTGGGACACCCGACAGATGTTTTTC
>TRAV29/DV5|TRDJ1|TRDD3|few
CAATPWLGDTGSLYTDKLIF
TGTGCAGCAACCCCTTGGCTGGGGGATACGGGGTCACTGTACACCGATAAACTCATCTTT
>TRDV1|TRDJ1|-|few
CALGEPPARGYTDKLIF
TGTGCTCTTGGGGAACCTCCGGCTCGGGGATACACCGATAAACTCATCTTT